This T cell receptor beta chain was retrieved from a study of cytomegalovirus exposure and HLA in healthy donors. As for the study in general: There were roughly 110 million unique TCR beta sequences, drawn from approximately 190 million T cells, in an earlier analysis. Within the Caucasian-associated ancestry cluster were around 81% of the roughly 400 genotyped donors.

Both 60 Vbeta primers and 13 Jbeta primers went into the PCR. The table came from immunoSEQ multiplex PCR; TCRdb's copy has only in-frame clones and leaves some out. Of about 160,000 clones in the sample, around 83% are singletons; the top ten hold around 0.97%. This clonotype originated in a girl aged 2-10 years in good health and CMV-seropositive. Sequences were obtained from PBMCs.

For the CDR3, the DNA is TGTGCCAGCTCACCACCACCAGGAGCGGACGAGCAGTACTTC. Residues: CASSPPPGADEQYF. The rearrangement uses TRBV18 and TRBJ2-7, with D perhaps TRBD2 (5 bases). Germline V CDR1 and CDR2: KGHSH, LQKENI. V lost 0 bases and J lost 5, with 11 bases in between. This CDR3 is built from 14 residues.